These T cell receptor beta chains were read from a single sample in a study of identical twins. TCRdb redid the calling of the 5' RACE reads with MiXCR, one entry per CDR3 protein. The sample yields about 500,000 distinct CDR3 sequences, over 11% seen once. Another study also made use of these data, one on yellow fever vaccine responses in identical twins.

Sample: CD4+ T cells sorted from blood. Receptor source: a woman between 18 and 29 years old in good health. The CDR3 runs from the conserved cysteine through the conserved F or W. The D gene is left open where the match is weak. Part of the rows lack a size; the others show once, few, many or a class for expanded clones.

CDR3 DNA | CDR3 protein | clone size | J gene | V gene | D gene
TGTGCCAGCTCCAGGGTAAGGGAATCTGAAGCTTTCTTT | CASSRVRESEAFF | few | TRBJ1-1 | TRBV6-1 | -
TGTGCCAGCAGCTTATTCGCGGGAGCTAACACCGGGGAGCTGTTTTTT | CASSLFAGANTGELFF | - | TRBJ2-2 | TRBV11-1 | TRBD2
TGTGCCAGCAGCCTGACATGGAACACTGAAGCTTTCTTT | CASSLTWNTEAFF | many | TRBJ1-1 | TRBV12-3/TRBV12-4 | -
TGTGCCAGCAGCCTCCCACTAGCGGGGGGTTCTTGGGAGCAGTTCTTC | CASSLPLAGGSWEQFF | - | TRBJ2-1 | TRBV28 | TRBD2
TGTGCCAGCATCCTCTTCAGACAATCCCAGGGGGGTAACTACGAGCAGTACTTC | CASILFRQSQGGNYEQYF | - | TRBJ2-7 | TRBV21-1 | -
TGTGCCGTAAAGGGGGACCCAGCGGGGGAAGAGACCCAGTACTTC | CAVKGDPAGEETQYF | - | TRBJ2-5 | TRBV10-3 | TRBD2
TGTGCCAGCGGTAACTCGAAACGGGGCAATGAGCAGTTCTTC | CASGNSKRGNEQFF | - | TRBJ2-1 | TRBV6-5 | -
TGTGCCAGCAGCCGGGACAGCACCTACGAGCAGTACTTC | CASSRDSTYEQYF | many | TRBJ2-7 | TRBV3-1 | TRBD1
TGCGCCAGCAGCTTTTCTAGCGGGGGTGACAATGAGCAGTTCTTC | CASSFSSGGDNEQFF | - | TRBJ2-1 | TRBV5-1 | TRBD2
TGTGCCAGCAGGAGAGGGGGGCGGGAATGGAACAATGAGCAGTTCTTC | CASRRGGREWNNEQFF | few | TRBJ2-1 | TRBV6-1 | -
TGTGCCAGCAGTTTAGACGGGGACAGGGCATCCTACGAGCAGTACTTC | CASSLDGDRASYEQYF | many | TRBJ2-7 | TRBV12-3/TRBV12-4 | TRBD1
TGTGCCAGCAGGGCTCCGGGACAGGGGGCGACTACGGAGCAGTTCTTC | CASRAPGQGATTEQFF | - | TRBJ2-1 | TRBV2 | TRBD1
TGTGCCAGCAGCCACTCTAGCGGGAGTAACTACGAGCAGTACTTC | CASSHSSGSNYEQYF | - | TRBJ2-7 | TRBV7-2 | TRBD2
TGTGCCAGCAGCTTATTTTTCGGGGGGCGCGAGGGAGAGACCCAGTACTTC | CASSLFFGGREGETQYF | - | TRBJ2-5 | TRBV7-2 | -
TGTGCCAGCTCCTTCGGCCATGGCTACACCTTC | CASSFGHGYTF | few | TRBJ1-2 | TRBV19 | -
TGCAGTGCTACTCTAGGGGTAGCGGGGGTTACCTACGAGCAGTACTTC | CSATLGVAGVTYEQYF | - | TRBJ2-7 | TRBV20-1 | TRBD2
TGTGCCAGCATTACGGACGGGGAGACCCAGTACTTC | CASITDGETQYF | few | TRBJ2-5 | TRBV6-6 | -
TGTGCCTGGAGTGTGAGGGGAACCCGCTCCTACGAGCAGTACTTC | CAWSVRGTRSYEQYF | - | TRBJ2-7 | TRBV30 | -
TGTGCCAGCAGCACACAGGCGACCCAGTACTTC | CASSTQATQYF | few | TRBJ2-5 | TRBV6-6 | -
TGTGCCAGCAGCCCAAAGGGGCGGGGACAGGGGGCCCCTAACTATGGCTACACCTTC | CASSPKGRGQGAPNYGYTF | few | TRBJ1-2 | TRBV13 | TRBD1
TGTGCCAGCAGTCCCGACACCGGTGCCGCGAACTTTTACGAGCAGTACTTC | CASSPDTGAANFYEQYF | - | TRBJ2-7 | TRBV6-2/TRBV6-3 | -
TGCGCCAGCAGCTTGGGGTTAACAGGGGGGAATCAGCCCCAGCATTTT | CASSLGLTGGNQPQHF | many | TRBJ1-5 | TRBV5-1 | TRBD1
TGCGCCAGCAGCTTGATGGGGAAAGGCGAGACCCAGTACTTC | CASSLMGKGETQYF | many | TRBJ2-5 | TRBV5-1 | -
TGTGCCAGCTCACCACGACTAGCGGGAGCGGATACGCAGTATTTT | CASSPRLAGADTQYF | - | TRBJ2-3 | TRBV18 | TRBD2
TGTGCCAGCAGCTTGGGGATAACCAACACCGGGGAGCTGTTTTTT | CASSLGITNTGELFF | few | TRBJ2-2 | TRBV7-2 | -
TGCAGTGCTAGCAGGGGGCTCTTTACCGGGGAGCTGTTTTTT | CSASRGLFTGELFF | - | TRBJ2-2 | TRBV20-1 | TRBD1
TGTGCCAGCAGTAAAGACAGGGCCCGACGAAAACTGTTTTTT | CASSKDRARRKLFF | many | TRBJ1-4 | TRBV12-3/TRBV12-4 | TRBD1
TGCAGTGCTAGAGATGGCCTAGCGGGAGGGATTAAAAACAATGAGCAGTTCTTC | CSARDGLAGGIKNNEQFF | few | TRBJ2-1 | TRBV20-1 | TRBD2
TGTGCCATCAGTTATATAGCGGGAGCGAGTAATGAGCAGTTCTTC | CAISYIAGASNEQFF | - | TRBJ2-1 | TRBV10-3 | TRBD2
TGTGCCAGCAGCTTACAGCGGTCGGGGGCCGCAGACTTC | CASSLQRSGAADF | few | TRBJ2-7 | TRBV7-2 | -
TGCGCCAGCAGCCAAGGTCGACCTAGCGGACCCCAACAGTACTTC | CASSQGRPSGPQQYF | few | TRBJ2-7 | TRBV4-1 | TRBD2
TGCGCCAGCAGCTTGGAGTTGGGACAGGGGACTGAGCAGTTCTTC | CASSLELGQGTEQFF | few | TRBJ2-1 | TRBV5-1 | TRBD1
TGTGCCAGCAGCCAAGGGCTTCTAGCCACAGATACGCAGTATTTT | CASSQGLLATDTQYF | many | TRBJ2-3 | TRBV4-2 | -
TGCGCCAGCAAGGGACTAGCTGGTGAGACCCAGTACTTC | CASKGLAGETQYF | - | TRBJ2-5 | TRBV10-2 | TRBD2
TGTGCCAGCAGGCCACTAGCGGCAAGGGGGTACGAGCAGTACTTC | CASRPLAARGYEQYF | few | TRBJ2-7 | TRBV2 | TRBD2
TGTGCCAGCAGGCCCAGGGTCTCTGGGGCCAACGTCCTGACTTTC | CASRPRVSGANVLTF | many | TRBJ2-6 | TRBV6-2/TRBV6-3 | -
TGCGCCAGCAAGGGACTAGCGGGGTTAAACTCCTACAATGAGCAGTTCTTC | CASKGLAGLNSYNEQFF | few | TRBJ2-1 | TRBV10-2 | TRBD2
TGTGCCATCAAGGGGTCTGACACCGGGGAGCTGTTTTTT | CAIKGSDTGELFF | - | TRBJ2-2 | TRBV10-3 | -
TGTGCCTGGAAGGGTTACGGGAGGGCCCATTTT | CAWKGYGRAHF | - | TRBJ2-3 | TRBV30 | TRBD2
TGCGCCAGCTCAAGCGGGGGCTCGGGGAACAATGAGCAGTTCTTC | CASSSGGSGNNEQFF | few | TRBJ2-1 | TRBV5-1 | TRBD2
TGCAGTGCTAGAGTAGGCGGGGGAGGCGATACGCAGTATTTT | CSARVGGGGDTQYF | few | TRBJ2-3 | TRBV20-1 | TRBD2
TGTGCCAGCAGTACCACAGGCGGAGGCTCACCCCTCCACTTT | CASSTTGGGSPLHF | - | TRBJ1-6 | TRBV12-3/TRBV12-4 | -
TGTGCCTGGAGCGCTTGGACAGGGACGAGCTCCTACAATGAGCAGTTCTTC | CAWSAWTGTSSYNEQFF | - | TRBJ2-1 | TRBV30 | TRBD1
TGTGCCAGCAGCCGCCCCACAGTAGGGACAAAACTAAACAATGAGCAGTTCTTC | CASSRPTVGTKLNNEQFF | few | TRBJ2-1 | TRBV3-1 | -
TGTGCCATCAGTGGAGATGGGGGGCTGGGTGAGCAGTTCTTC | CAISGDGGLGEQFF | - | TRBJ2-1 | TRBV10-3 | -
TGTGCCACCAGTGATGATGACATCTCCTACAATGAGCAGTTCTTC | CATSDDDISYNEQFF | - | TRBJ2-1 | TRBV24-1 | -
TGTGCCAGCAGCACCCCTAGCGGGAGGGCCCATGAGCAGTTCTTC | CASSTPSGRAHEQFF | once | TRBJ2-1 | TRBV7-2 | TRBD2
TGCGCCAGCAGCTTGGCCGGACAGAACTACGAGCAGTACTTC | CASSLAGQNYEQYF | many | TRBJ2-7 | TRBV5-1 | -
TGCAGCGAACTAGCGGGAGCGTACAATGAGCAGTTCTTC | CSELAGAYNEQFF | many | TRBJ2-1 | TRBV29-1 | TRBD2
TGTGCCAGCAGCTTATTCCCTCGTGGGACTAGCCAAAACACCGGGGAGCTGTTTTTT | CASSLFPRGTSQNTGELFF | many | TRBJ2-2 | TRBV7-3 | TRBD2
TGTGCCAGCAGTTTTCTCGGGGTCTACGTGCAGTACTTC | CASSFLGVYVQYF | few | TRBJ2-7 | TRBV12-3/TRBV12-4 | -
TGTGCCAGCAGCTCCGGGGACAGGTTGAACACTGAAGCTTTCTTT | CASSSGDRLNTEAFF | - | TRBJ1-1 | TRBV7-9 | TRBD1
TGTGCCAGCAGCGTGCTACCTAGCGGAGCCTACGGTGAGCAGTTCTTC | CASSVLPSGAYGEQFF | - | TRBJ2-1 | TRBV9 | TRBD2
TGTGCCAGCAGCATGGGCCCGCGGGAGGCTGGCTACACCTTC | CASSMGPREAGYTF | many | TRBJ1-2 | TRBV9 | -
TGCGCCAGCAGCCCGACTAGCGGGAGGGCCTCAAATGAGCAGTTCTTC | CASSPTSGRASNEQFF | - | TRBJ2-1 | TRBV5-1 | TRBD2